Following are 19 T cell receptor beta chains from one sample sequenced in a study of T-cell memory formation after mild COVID-19. TCRdb independently ran MiXCR on the 5' RACE reads; one entry per CDR3 protein. The sample gives under 300,000 distinct CDR3 sequences, under 20% of which show up once; approximately 22% is in the top ten. The specimen sequenced was PBMCs or a T cell subset sorted from them (not recorded which). These receptor sequences come from a man aged 18 to 29 who had mild COVID-19 (a few samples of this study predate the infection). Cell type and time point are not known.

CDR3 sequence: CASTSRDRTAGTEAFF. As DNA, the CDR3 is TGTGCCAGCACCTCCCGGGACCGGACGGCGGGCACTGAAGCTTTCTTT. J is TRBJ1-1 and V is TRBV3-1; D is perhaps TRBD1 (5 bases). This CDR3 has 16 residues. Trimming left V 7 bases short and J 4 bases short, with 22 bases between. Germline V CDR1 and CDR2: LGHDT, YNNKEL (reference sequence).

This clonotype was observed a few times. CDR3 bases: TGCAGCGTTGAAGATCCGGCCCCCCGGGACACCATATATTTT. Translating it yields CSVEDPAPRDTIYF. The chain recombines TRBV29-1 with TRBJ1-3; D remains unclear. The germline V gene has CDR1 SQVTM and CDR2 ANQGSEA. With 0 bases removed from V and 8 bases from J, the gap between germline ends came to 14 bases. There are 14 residues in the CDR3.

This clonotype was observed at least ten times. The CDR3 DNA reads as TGTGCCAGCAGCGTGGGGGAACTCACAGATACGCAGTATTTT. It codes for CASSVGELTDTQYF. The chain couples TRBV9 to TRBJ2-3; either TRBD1 or TRBD2 may fit D (5 bases each). Germline lookup yields CDR1 SGDLS and CDR2 YYNGEE. Trimming shortened V by 2 bases and J by 2 bases, and 9 bases separated the two germline ends. This CDR3 comprises 14 residues. The full variable domain, its missing parts supplied by reference TRBV9 and TRBJ2-3, is DSGVTQTPKHLITATGQRVTLRCSPRSGDLSVYWYQQSLDQGLQFLIQYYNGEERAKGNILERFSAQQFPDLHSELNLSSLELGDSALYFCASSVGELTDTQYFGPGTRLTVL.

This clonotype came up a few times. The CDR3 DNA follows: TGCAGTGCTTCCCGTAGGGCCTGGGACACCTACGAGCAGTACTTC. It is translated as CSASRRAWDTYEQYF. This chain joins TRBV20-1 and TRBJ2-7; possibly TRBD1 for D (6 bases). The CDR3 spans 15 residues. Germline CDR1 DFQATT, CDR2 SNEGSKA (reference sequence). Trimming took 5 bases from V and 2 from J, leaving 19 bases between them.

The gene calls are TRBV6-5 and TRBJ2-3; D remains ambiguous. This CDR3 spans 15 amino acids. Trimming left V 5 bases short and J 4 bases short, with 16 bases between. From germline, CDR1 is MNHEY and CDR2 SVGAGI. The CDR3 loop reads CASSKLAGRSDTQYF. The CDR3 DNA reads as TGTGCCAGCAGTAAGTTAGCAGGACGCTCAGATACGCAGTATTTT.

At least ten counts were recorded for this clonotype. The V and J genes are TRBV7-3 and TRBJ2-3; maybe TRBD2 (7 bases). Trimming took off 8 bases at V and 3 bases at J, with 18 bases between the two ends. Per the germline V gene, CDR1 is SGHTA and CDR2 is FQGTGA. This CDR3 has 15 residues. This CDR3 is CASSDRGGGTDTQYF. CDR3 sequence (DNA): TGTGCCAGCTCAGACCGCGGGGGCGGAACAGATACGCAGTATTTT.

V gene TRBV9 combines with J gene TRBJ2-5; 7 nucleotides align to TRBD1. V was clipped by 0 bases and J by 5 bases; unmatched bases: 4. Germline values: CDR1 SGDLS, CDR2 YYNGEE. The CDR3 length is 14 residues. This CDR3 is CASSVDRGRETQYF. The CDR3, as DNA: TGTGCCAGCAGCGTAGACAGGGGTAGGGAGACCCAGTACTTC.

This clonotype came up a few times. V gene TRBV28 combines with J gene TRBJ2-2; 8 bases align to TRBD1. Trimming took 9 bases from V and 6 from J; bases not matched to a gene: 15. This CDR3 comprises 16 residues. Germline V lookup: CDR1 MDHEN, CDR2 SYDVKM. CDR3 in DNA: TGTGCCAGTGATGAGGGACAGGCACTTGATTCCGGGGAGCTGTTTTTT. It translates to CASDEGQALDSGELFF.

Only a few counts were recorded for this clonotype. The V gene is TRBV6-4, the J gene TRBJ2-3; 7 bases agree with TRBD2. Germline-derived CDR1 and CDR2 are MRHNA and SNTAGT. V was pared by 5 bases and J by 6 bases, with 8 bases of the junction left unmatched. The CDR3 runs 14 residues. The CDR3 protein is CASSPGTTRDTQYF. CDR3 sequence (DNA): TGTGCCAGCAGTCCCGGGACTACCAGGGATACGCAGTATTTT.

The rearrangement uses TRBV6-5 and TRBJ2-3; 7 bases map to TRBD1. CDR1 MNHEY and CDR2 SVGAGI come from the germline V gene. V shed 2 bases and J 0 bases; nucleotides not matched to a gene: 8. This CDR3 region has 17 residues. This chain's CDR3 is CASSYGQASLSTDTQYF. The CDR3 DNA follows: TGTGCCAGCAGTTACGGACAGGCCAGTCTTAGCACAGATACGCAGTATTTT.

This clonotype occurred a few times. The V gene is TRBV10-2, the J gene TRBJ2-7; 12 nucleotides match TRBD2. The V segment lost 3 bases and the J segment 3 bases; nucleotides outside the gene matches: 6. Germline assignment: CDR1 WSHSY and CDR2 SAAADI. There are 16 residues in the CDR3. The CDR3 is CASSDFASGGDYEQYF. CDR3 bases: TGCGCCAGCAGTGATTTCGCTAGCGGGGGGGACTACGAGCAGTACTTC.

This clonotype was seen a few times. The chain has TRBV7-2 and TRBJ2-7; 13 bases agree with TRBD2. The CDR3 has 15 amino acids. V trimming: 5 bases; J trimming: 6 bases; junction bases outside the gene matches: 7. Germline V gives CDR1 SGHTA, CDR2 FQGNSA. CDR3 DNA sequence: TGTGCCAGCAGCCCCGGACTAGCGGGGGTTCGCGAGCAGTACTTC. Protein sequence: CASSPGLAGVREQYF.

V and J are TRBV6-5 and TRBJ2-2, with D uncertain. CDR3 length: 17 residues. Germline V gene lookup returns CDR1 MNHEY and CDR2 SVGAGI. Trimming took off 2 bases at V and 3 bases at J, with 16 bases between the two ends. CDR3 sequence (DNA): TGTGCCAGCAGTTACGGGTCTACTGGTTATGACACCGGGGAGCTGTTTTTT. Its protein is CASSYGSTGYDTGELFF.

This clonotype was detected many times. The gene calls are TRBV5-1 and TRBJ2-2; D is tentatively TRBD1 or TRBD2 (5 bases each). CDR3 length: 14 residues. Trimming removed 7 bases at V and 3 bases at J, with 13 bases between. Per germline, CDR1 SGHRS and CDR2 YFSETQ. CDR3 loop: CASGGRTYTGELFF. CDR3 DNA sequence: TGCGCCAGCGGGGGACGGACTTACACCGGGGAGCTGTTTTTT.

This clonotype came up a few times. The chain joins TRBV9 to TRBJ1-2, with a tentative D call TRBD1 (5 bases). The germline CDR1 and CDR2 sequences are SGDLS and YYNGEE. This CDR3 contains 14 residues. The V end lost 0 bases, the J end lost 4 bases, and 10 bases lay between the germline ends. The DNA for the CDR3 is TGTGCCAGCAGCGTAGGGATCGGGACCTATGGCTACACCTTC. It translates to CASSVGIGTYGYTF.

The chain carries TRBV7-8 and TRBJ1-1; 12 bases align to TRBD1. This CDR3 comprises 13 residues. Per germline, CDR1 SGHVS and CDR2 FQNEAQ. The trim removed 6 bases at V and 7 bases at J, leaving 3 bases unmatched. The chain's CDR3 is CASRGTGGFEAFF. For the CDR3, the DNA is TGTGCCAGCAGAGGGACAGGGGGCTTTGAAGCTTTCTTT.

Only a few counts were recorded for this clonotype. The chain combines TRBV12-3 or TRBV12-4 with TRBJ1-1, with no clear D. The germline V and J ends were trimmed by 8 bases and 3 bases, with 13 bases remaining between them. CDR3 length equals 13 residues. CDR3 protein: CASFRELDTEAFF. The CDR3, as DNA: TGTGCCAGCTTTAGGGAGCTAGACACTGAAGCTTTCTTT.

This clonotype occurred a few times. The chain uses TRBV30 and TRBJ2-7, with a possible D match to TRBD2 (5 bases). The germline V gene encodes CDR1 GTSNPN and CDR2 SVGIG (reference sequence). V was clipped by 0 bases and J by 5 bases, with 17 bases between them. CDR3 size: 15 residues. This chain's CDR3 is CAWSVSRGSQDEQYF. As DNA, the CDR3 is TGTGCCTGGAGTGTTTCTCGCGGGTCTCAGGACGAGCAGTACTTC.

J is TRBJ2-2 and V is TRBV2; either TRBD1 or TRBD2 may fit D (5 bases each). This CDR3 has 17 residues. Germline lookup yields CDR1 SNHLY and CDR2 FYNNEI. V was clipped by 9 bases and J by 0 bases, with 20 bases between them. The CDR3 region is CASLPRGAQSNTGELFF. In DNA form, the CDR3 reads TGTGCCAGTCTCCCTCGGGGCGCACAGTCGAACACCGGGGAGCTGTTTTTT.